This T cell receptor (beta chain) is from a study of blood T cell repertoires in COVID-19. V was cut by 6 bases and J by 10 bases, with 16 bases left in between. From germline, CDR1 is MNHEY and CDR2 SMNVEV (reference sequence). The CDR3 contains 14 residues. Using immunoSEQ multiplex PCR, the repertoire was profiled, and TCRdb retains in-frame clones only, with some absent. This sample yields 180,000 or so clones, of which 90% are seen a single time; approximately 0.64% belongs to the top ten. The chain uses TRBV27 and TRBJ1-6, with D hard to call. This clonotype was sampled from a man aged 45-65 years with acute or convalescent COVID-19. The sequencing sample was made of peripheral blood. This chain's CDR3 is CASSLWTRRSPLHF. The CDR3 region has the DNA TGTGCCAGCAGCCTATGGACTCGAAGGTCACCCCTCCACTTT.